This entry lists 26 T cell receptor beta chains sequenced from one sample in a study of Ad26.COV2.S vaccination and SARS-CoV-2 variants. The method was immunoSEQ multiplex PCR; TCRdb's version includes in-frame clones alone and lacks a portion of them. The table has about 400,000 clones, less than 90% seen once; the top ten hold more than 3%. The treatment denotes: around 19 received Ad26.COV2.S at low or high dose, single or two shots; about 5 received placebo; per-sample allocation not given. The investigators took samples on day 63 after the first vaccine or placebo injection. Sequences were derived from peripheral blood, sampled in a trial of Ad26.COV2.S vaccine versus placebo. The receptors come from a person between 18 and 59 years old who received the Ad26.COV2.S COVID-19 vaccine or a placebo.

The chain employs TRBV4-3 and TRBJ2-3, with a weak D call TRBD1 (5 bases). Per the germline V gene, CDR1 is LGHNA and CDR2 is YSLEER. The CDR3 is made up of 15 amino acids. Trimming pared 2 bases from V and 3 bases from J, leaving 12 bases between. The CDR3 protein is CASSQNRPGTDTQYF. Here the CDR3 DNA reads TGCGCCAGCAGCCAAAATCGTCCAGGGACAGATACGCAGTATTTT.

V is TRBV2 and J is TRBJ2-7, with 7 positions matching TRBD1. The CDR3 loop spans 13 amino acids. The germline V gene encodes CDR1 SNHLY and CDR2 FYNNEI. The V gene end was trimmed by 4 bases and the J gene end by 2 bases; junction bases not matched to a gene: 2. Here the CDR3 DNA reads TGTGCCAGCAGTGTTCAGGGGGCCTACGAGCAGTACTTC. It yields the protein CASSVQGAYEQYF.

The rearrangement links TRBV7-2 to TRBJ1-2; 7 bases are shared with TRBD1. The CDR3 loop spans 14 amino acids. Germline lookup yields CDR1 SGHTA and CDR2 FQGNSA. With 1 base clipped from V and 3 bases from J, the junction kept 2 bases outside the gene matches. The CDR3 DNA sequence: TGTGCCAGCAGCTTAGAGGGGGCGGACTATGGCTACACCTTC. Protein: CASSLEGADYGYTF.

The J gene is TRBJ2-7, the V gene TRBV7-2, with D perhaps TRBD2 (6 bases). The CDR3 runs 16 residues. V shed 3 bases and J shed 2 bases, with 17 bases lying between them. Germline CDR1 reads SGHTA; CDR2 reads FQGNSA. CDR3 DNA sequence: TGTGCCAGCAGCTTCGTCCACGGAGGGGAAGCCTACGAGCAGTACTTC. It encodes CASSFVHGGEAYEQYF. The full variable domain, with the rest looked up from reference TRBV7-2 and TRBJ2-7, is GAGVSQSPSNKVTEKGKDVELRCDPISGHTALYWYRQSLGQGLEFLIYFQGNSAPDKSGLPSDRFSAERTGGSVSTLTIQRTQQEDSAVYLCASSFVHGGEAYEQYFGPGTRLTVT.

This clone was recorded many times. The DNA of the CDR3 is TGTGCCAGCAGTGATTCCGGACAGGGCTACAATGAGCAGTTCTTC. Amino acids: CASSDSGQGYNEQFF. The chain combines TRBV25-1 with TRBJ2-1; TRBD1 matches at 8 bases. This CDR3 comprises 15 residues. Per the germline V gene, CDR1 is MGHDK and CDR2 is SYGVNS. The ends lost 3 bases at V and 3 bases at J; junction bases unmatched: 4.

This chain uses TRBV5-5 with TRBJ2-3; D could derive from TRBD1 or TRBD2 (6 bases each). The CDR3 is 16 amino acids. Trimming removed 1 base at V and 6 bases at J, with 18 bases between. Germline assignment: CDR1 SGHKS and CDR2 YYEKEE (reference sequence). Here the CDR3 DNA reads TGTGCCAGCAGCTTGTTTAACGGGGGCGCTCAGGATACGCAGTATTTT. It encodes CASSLFNGGAQDTQYF.

The J gene is TRBJ2-5, the V gene TRBV7-2; tentatively, D is TRBD1 (6 bases). CDR1 is SGHTA, CDR2 FQGNSA, per germline. The V gene lost 4 bases and the J gene lost 7 bases, with 10 bases spanning the gap. The CDR3 has 12 residues. The CDR3: CASSWGPATQYF. Here the CDR3 DNA reads TGTGCCAGCAGCTGGGGGCCAGCGACCCAGTACTTC.

V and J are TRBV10-3 and TRBJ1-1; D is ambiguous. V shed 2 bases and J shed 6 bases, with 10 bases lying between them. This CDR3 region has 13 residues. Germline V gene lookup returns CDR1 ENHRY and CDR2 SYGVKD. In DNA, the CDR3 is TGTGCCATCAGTGAGGTAGCCGGGGCTGAAGCTTTCTTT. Translating gives CAISEVAGAEAFF.

In this sample, this clone turned up once. The chain combines TRBV9 with TRBJ1-5; no clear D gene. V was shortened by 0 bases and J by 4 bases, with 5 bases between the two germline ends. The CDR3 spans 13 residues. Germline loops: CDR1 SGDLS, CDR2 YYNGEE. CDR3 sequence (DNA): TGTGCCAGCAGCGTAGGACTGAATCAGCCCCAGCATTTT. Protein sequence: CASSVGLNQPQHF.

This clone was counted between two and nine times. The chain has TRBV19 and TRBJ1-3; tentative D call: TRBD1 (5 bases). Germline V gene sequence: CDR1 LNHDA, CDR2 SQIVND (reference sequence). The CDR3 contains 15 residues. V was cut by 6 bases and J by 0 bases, with 12 bases left in between. CDR3 region: CASRQDVGSGNTIYF. The DNA of the CDR3 is TGTGCCAGTAGACAGGACGTCGGCTCTGGAAACACCATATATTTT. The complete variable domain, with remaining parts taken from reference TRBV19 and TRBJ1-3, reads DGGITQSPKYLFRKEGQNVTLSCEQNLNHDAMYWYRQDPGQGLRLIYYSQIVNDFQKGDIAEGYSVSREKKESFPLTVTSAQKNPTAFYLCASRQDVGSGNTIYFGEGSWLTVV.

The chain couples TRBV7-6 to TRBJ2-3, with D perhaps TRBD1 (5 bases). The germline CDR1 and CDR2 sequences are SGHVS and FNYEAQ. The CDR3 is made up of 14 amino acids. V lost 4 bases and J 0 bases, leaving 8 bases between the germline ends. CDR3 bases: TGTGCCAGCAGCTGGACACGAAGCACAGATACGCAGTATTTT. Encoded protein: CASSWTRSTDTQYF. Variable domain in full (rest from reference TRBV7-6 and TRBJ2-3): GAGVSQSPRYKVTKRGQDVALRCDPISGHVSLYWYRQALGQGPEFLTYFNYEAQQDKSGLPNDRFSAERPEGSISTLTIQRTEQRDSAMYRCASSWTRSTDTQYFGPGTRLTVL.

The gene calls are TRBV20-1 and TRBJ2-1; D is unresolved. Germline loops: CDR1 DFQATT, CDR2 SNEGSKA (reference sequence). Trimming cost V 6 bases and J 7 bases, with 7 bases left between them. The CDR3 totals 10 residues. CDR3 DNA: TGCAGTGCCCCTAGGAATGAGCAGTTCTTC. Protein: CSAPRNEQFF.

The chain couples TRBV25-1 to TRBJ2-7; D not certain. Trimming removed 4 bases from V and 3 bases from J, with 10 bases in between. The CDR3 covers 13 residues. CDR1 is MGHDK and CDR2 is SYGVNS in the germline V gene. The CDR3 loop is CASSVPPGYEQYF. The CDR3 nucleotides are TGTGCCAGCAGTGTCCCCCCGGGCTACGAGCAGTACTTC.

The chain carries TRBV6-2 or TRBV6-3 and TRBJ2-1; the D is unclear. Trimming cost V 3 bases and J 15 bases, with 21 bases left between them. This CDR3 is built from 14 residues. Germline V gene lookup returns CDR1 MNHEY and CDR2 SVGEGT. In nucleotides, the CDR3 is TGTGCCAGCAGTTATTCCGGCACCCCCCTTTTTGCGTTCTTC. This encodes CASSYSGTPLFAFF.

The chain couples TRBV10-3 to TRBJ2-3; D call uncertain. Germline CDR1 and CDR2: ENHRY and SYGVKD. This CDR3 has 12 residues. V was cut by 2 bases and J by 5 bases, with 5 bases left in between. The CDR3 here is CAISENQDTQYF. CDR3 in DNA: TGTGCCATCAGTGAGAACCAAGATACGCAGTATTTT.

The chain recombines TRBV27 with TRBJ2-1; unclear D gene. CDR3 length: 13 amino acids. Trimming shortened V by 6 bases and J by 9 bases, and 15 bases separated the two germline ends. Looked up from germline, CDR1 is MNHEY and CDR2 is SMNVEV (reference sequence). CDR3: CASSPLLSGEQFF. The CDR3 DNA reads as TGTGCCAGCAGCCCTCTCCTCTCTGGTGAGCAGTTCTTC.

The gene calls are TRBV4-1 and TRBJ2-5; D gene uncertain. The V gene lost 4 bases and the J gene lost 2 bases, with 8 bases spanning the gap. CDR1 is MGHRA and CDR2 is YSYEKL in the germline V gene. CDR3 length: 13 amino acids. The CDR3: CASSRQRQETQYF. DNA of the CDR3: TGCGCCAGCAGCCGGCAGAGACAAGAGACCCAGTACTTC.

This chain joins TRBV6-6 and TRBJ2-7, with TRBD2 matching over 8 bases. The CDR3 extends over 15 amino acids. The germline CDR1 and CDR2 sequences are MNHNY and SVGAGI (reference sequence). V lost 0 bases, J lost 5 bases, and 6 bases stayed unmatched. CDR3 sequence (DNA): TGTGCCAGCAGTTACTCAGGGACTAGTACCCACGAGCAGTACTTC. This gives the protein CASSYSGTSTHEQYF.

The chain links TRBV27 to TRBJ2-5; D gene uncertain. V was clipped by 6 bases and J by 4 bases, with 9 bases between them. CDR1 and CDR2 (germline): MNHEY, SMNVEV (reference sequence). CDR3 length: 12 amino acids. The CDR3 DNA reads as TGTGCCAGCAGGAAGTGGGGAGAGACCCAGTACTTC. This encodes CASRKWGETQYF.

V and J are TRBV29-1 and TRBJ2-1, with D maybe TRBD2 (6 bases). The CDR3 spans 12 residues. Germline CDR1 is SQVTM and CDR2 is ANQGSEA. The V end was cut by 6 bases, the J end by 9 bases, with 15 bases between. The chain's CDR3 is CSVQLAPVEQFF. The DNA of the CDR3 is TGCAGCGTCCAACTAGCTCCCGTTGAGCAGTTCTTC.

The rearrangement links TRBV12-3 or TRBV12-4 to TRBJ1-2; 7 bases align to TRBD1. The CDR3 has 12 residues. Unmatched junction bases numbered 2, after V lost 5 bases and J lost 5 bases. CDR3 nucleotide sequence: TGTGCCAGCAGTGGACAGGCTTATGGCTACACCTTC. Translating gives CASSGQAYGYTF.

This chain connects TRBV10-3 to TRBJ1-2; D is perhaps TRBD1 (6 bases). Germline V CDR1 and CDR2: ENHRY, SYGVKD. This CDR3 is 14 amino acids long. V was clipped by 6 bases and J by 5 bases, with 16 bases between them. CDR3 sequence reads: CAISAGTGIYGYTF. CDR3 in DNA: TGTGCCATCAGCGCCGGTACAGGGATTTATGGCTACACCTTC.

The genes are TRBV3-1 (or the pseudogene TRBV3-2) and TRBJ2-6; D is undetermined. Germline-derived CDR1 and CDR2 are LGHDT and YNNKEL (reference sequence). V was clipped by 0 bases and J by 2 bases, with 14 bases between them. The CDR3 is 18 residues long. In DNA form, the CDR3 reads TGTGCCAGCAGCCAAGATCCGCCTACAAGGGCTGGGGCCAACGTCCTGACTTTC. This encodes CASSQDPPTRAGANVLTF.

The V and J genes are TRBV18 and TRBJ2-3, with D hard to call. CDR3 length equals 11 residues. Germline CDR1 reads KGHSH; CDR2 reads LQKENI. Trimming left V 6 bases short and J 6 bases short, with 7 bases between. This CDR3 reads CASSPRDTQYF. CDR3 DNA sequence: TGTGCCAGCTCTCCCCGCGATACGCAGTATTTT.

The V gene is TRBV9, the J gene TRBJ2-1; 9 nucleotides match TRBD1. CDR3 length: 16 amino acids. Per germline, CDR1 SGDLS and CDR2 YYNGEE. V gave up 1 base and J gave up 8 bases; unmatched junction bases: 10. The CDR3 region is CASSVTPGTGFDEQFF. CDR3 coding DNA: TGTGCCAGCAGCGTAACCCCCGGGACAGGGTTCGATGAGCAGTTCTTC.

J is TRBJ2-7 and V is TRBV5-1, with 11 bases that match TRBD1. Germline V lookup: CDR1 SGHRS, CDR2 YFSETQ. The V segment lost 3 bases and the J segment 3 bases; nucleotides outside the gene matches: 2. The CDR3 totals 14 residues. Here the CDR3 DNA reads TGCGCCAGCAGCTCGGGACAGGGGGACTACGAGCAGTACTTC. Amino acid sequence: CASSSGQGDYEQYF.